This TCR beta chain emerged from a study of early T cells in non-severe SARS-CoV-2 infection. Study information: RNA in bulk from unsorted whole blood was sequenced, and chains were unpaired.

The TCR library protocol attached unique molecular identifiers to the individual cDNA molecules. TCRdb re-derived calls from the 5' RACE reads in MiXCR, one entry per CDR3 protein. The table includes tens of thousands of distinct CDR3 sequences, roughly 8.7% detected once. This clonotype was seen ten or more times. Its specificity is unknown. V lost 5 bases and J 2 bases, leaving 9 bases between the germline ends. CDR1 is MNHEY, CDR2 SVGAGI, per germline. The CDR3 extends over 13 amino acids. Whole-study findings and limits: Reliance on VDJdb matching favored anti-spike CD8 responses; private and CD4 specificities were missed.

The sample comprised whole blood. This chain uses TRBV6-5 with TRBJ1-2; a possible D gene is TRBD1 (6 bases). The receptor was derived from an adult who was a healthcare worker with PCR-confirmed SARS-CoV-2 infection or an uninfected control (not recorded which). The DNA for the CDR3 is TGTGCCAGCAGTCTCGACAGGAACTATGGCTACACCTTC. Its translation is CASSLDRNYGYTF.